This T cell receptor beta chain is from a study of vaccination effects on CD4 cells after COVID-19. Study observations and caveats: Late in the post-vaccination period, infection-induced and vaccine-induced clones underwent marked clonal contraction.

Germline CDR1 is MNHEY and CDR2 is SMNVEV (reference sequence). The CDR3 runs to 13 residues. Between the trimmed V and J ends, which lost 4 bases and 4 bases, there was a span of 10 bases. On this clone itself: What it binds is unknown.

Profiling relied on immunoSEQ multiplex PCR, and the TCRdb table lists in-frame clones only, not all of them. The repertoire includes 60,000 to 80,000 clones, 70% to 75% of them detected once, and about 2.2% sits in the top ten. With around ten days of culture completed, CD4+ T cells were isolated. Either the mRNA-1273 or the BNT162b2 vaccine was given to participants as two doses. Vaccine recipients lacked prior SARS-CoV-2 infection and had negative nucleocapsid antibodies. The source was CD4+ T cells from PBMCs cultured without peptide, collected after COVID-19 vaccination. The J gene is TRBJ1-2, the V gene TRBV27; tentatively, D is TRBD1 (6 bases). The receptor was isolated from a human donor who received a COVID-19 vaccine. CDR3 sequence: CASSSTGTYGYTF. The CDR3 DNA is TGTGCCAGCAGTTCAACAGGGACCTATGGCTACACCTTC.